The clone carrying this TCR beta chain has at least ten counts. Its antigen is not identified. CDR1 is MNHEY, CDR2 SVGEGT, per germline. Trimming removed 6 bases from V and 5 bases from J; junction bases left unmatched: 11. This CDR3 comprises 15 residues. TCRdb reanalysed the reads using MiXCR and keeps one entry per CDR3 protein. Here the sample spans about 240,000 distinct CDR3 sequences, 9% to 15% being singletons. This entry belongs to a study of T cell repertoires in cytomegalovirus infection. Study-level background: CMV infection plus the matching HLA type was flagged by public TCR beta signatures. Study observations and caveats: The ex vivo response showed dominance by HLA-C-restricted CMV-specific TCR beta clonotypes.

Sequencing input: PBMCs. The rearrangement joins TRBV6-2 or TRBV6-3 to TRBJ2-7; TRBD1 agrees at 9 bases. This sequence originates from a human donor in good health (CMV status not recorded). Some clones in this sample may be carry-over from other donors' samples. The CDR3 protein is CASRYPGDREHEQYF. In DNA form, the CDR3 reads TGTGCCAGCAGATACCCTGGGGACAGGGAACACGAGCAGTACTTC.